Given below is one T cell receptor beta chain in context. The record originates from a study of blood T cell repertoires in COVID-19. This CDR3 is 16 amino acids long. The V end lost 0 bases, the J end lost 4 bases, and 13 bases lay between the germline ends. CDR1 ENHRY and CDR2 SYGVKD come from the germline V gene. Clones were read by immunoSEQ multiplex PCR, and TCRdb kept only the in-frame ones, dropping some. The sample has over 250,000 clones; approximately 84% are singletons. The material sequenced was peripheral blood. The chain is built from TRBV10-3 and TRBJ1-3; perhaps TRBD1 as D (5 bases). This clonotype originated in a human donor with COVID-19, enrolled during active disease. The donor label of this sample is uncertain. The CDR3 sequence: CAISESVPGIGNTIYF. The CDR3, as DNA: TGTGCCATCAGTGAGTCGGTTCCAGGGATAGGAAACACCATATATTTT.